The next 4 T cell receptor beta chains were all read from a single sample in a study of Tregs in tolerant kidney transplant recipients. The assay was immunoSEQ multiplex PCR, and TCRdb's table has in-frame clones only and misses some. The table includes tens of thousands of clones, 65% to 85% detected once. Sample: CD4+ T cells from blood. These receptors all stem from a human donor in good health.

J is TRBJ1-4 and V is TRBV2; TRBD1 is a possible D gene (5 bases). Germline CDR1 SNHLY, CDR2 FYNNEI. Trimming took off 10 bases at V and 4 bases at J, with 22 bases between the two ends. There are 16 residues in the CDR3. The CDR3 nucleotides are TGTGCCATCCGCCGTGGGTGGGGCGGTGGTAATGAAAAACTGTTTTTT. Translation: CAIRRGWGGGNEKLFF.

V and J are TRBV7-2 and TRBJ2-3; the D gene is possibly TRBD1 (5 bases). V shed 4 bases and J shed 3 bases, with 17 bases lying between them. Per the germline V gene, CDR1 is SGHTA and CDR2 is FQGNSA. This CDR3 has 16 amino acids. Here the CDR3 DNA reads TGTGCCAGCAGCTCTAGGGCAGGTGGGGCTACAGATACGCAGTATTTT. Residues: CASSSRAGGATDTQYF.

This clone was seen a single time. The genes are TRBV5-1 and TRBJ2-3; perhaps TRBD2 as D (7 bases). V dropped 1 base and J dropped 1 base, with 10 bases sitting between them. CDR3 length equals 15 residues. Germline V lookup: CDR1 SGHRS, CDR2 YFSETQ. The CDR3 loop is CASSLRGAGTDTQYF. The CDR3 DNA reads TGCGCCAGCAGCTTGCGGGGGGCGGGCACAGATACGCAGTATTTT.

The chain carries TRBV10-3 and TRBJ2-7; D remains ambiguous. V was shortened by 4 bases and J by 5 bases, with 9 bases between the two germline ends. The germline gives CDR1 ENHRY, CDR2 SYGVKD. The CDR3 spans 12 residues. This CDR3 reads CAISGAPDEQYF. The DNA for the CDR3 is TGTGCCATCAGTGGGGCCCCCGACGAGCAGTACTTC.